This T cell receptor (beta chain) was documented in a study of T cell clonality in common variable immunodeficiency. General study results and limits: Reportedly, TCR beta sequences from common variable immunodeficiency showed fewer deletions and N-nucleotide insertions. CVID subjects showed higher TCRbeta clonality than healthy controls.

Points on this clone: The antigen is not known. One junction end does not reproduce the germline sequence, and a read error may be involved. Sequencing ends 3 residues short of the CDR3 end; the germline J gene provides the rest.

Control and CVID samples contributed equal amounts of genomic DNA. Data came from immunoSEQ multiplex PCR; TCRdb stores just in-frame clones and leaves some out. The data show 80,000 or so clones, with none appearing a single time. Germline V gene lookup returns CDR1 KGHSH and CDR2 LQKENI. The CDR3 runs 11 residues. The sequence came from a person aged 18 to 75 in good health. What was sequenced was peripheral blood mononuclear cells. J is TRBJ1-4 and V is TRBV18, with unresolved D. Partial CDR3 DNA: TGTGTCAGCCGACAAGATGAAAAA. Translating it yields CVSRQDEK. Given in full, the CDR3 is CVSRQDEKLFF. Filled out from reference TRBV18 and TRBJ1-4, the complete variable domain reads NAGVMQNPRHLVRRRGQEARLRCSPMKGHSHVYWYRQLPEEGLKFMVYLQKENIIDESGMPKERFSAEFPKEGPSILRIQQVVRGDSAAYFCVSRQDEKLFFGSGTQLSVL.